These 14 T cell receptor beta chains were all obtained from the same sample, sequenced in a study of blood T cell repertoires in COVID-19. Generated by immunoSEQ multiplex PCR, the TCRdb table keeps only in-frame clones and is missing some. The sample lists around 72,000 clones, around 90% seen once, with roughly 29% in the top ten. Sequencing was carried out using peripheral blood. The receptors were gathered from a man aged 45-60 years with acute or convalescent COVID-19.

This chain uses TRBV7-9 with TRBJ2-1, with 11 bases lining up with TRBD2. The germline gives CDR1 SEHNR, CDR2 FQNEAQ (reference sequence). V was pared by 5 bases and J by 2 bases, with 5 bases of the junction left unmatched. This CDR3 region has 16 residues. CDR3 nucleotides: TGTGCCAGCAGCCCAACTAGCGGGGGCCCCTACAATGAGCAGTTCTTC. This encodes CASSPTSGGPYNEQFF.

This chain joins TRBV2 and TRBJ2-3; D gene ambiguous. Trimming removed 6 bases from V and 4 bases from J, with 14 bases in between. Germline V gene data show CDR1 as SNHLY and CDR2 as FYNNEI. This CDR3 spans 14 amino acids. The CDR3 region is CASRMTRGSDTQYF. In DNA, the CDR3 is TGTGCCAGCAGGATGACACGTGGGTCAGATACGCAGTATTTT.

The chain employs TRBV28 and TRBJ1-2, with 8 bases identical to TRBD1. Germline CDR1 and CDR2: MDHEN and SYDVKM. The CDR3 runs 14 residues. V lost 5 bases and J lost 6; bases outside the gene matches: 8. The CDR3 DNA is TGTGCCAGCAGTGGAGGACAGGGTCGGCATGGCTACACCTTC. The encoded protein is CASSGGQGRHGYTF.

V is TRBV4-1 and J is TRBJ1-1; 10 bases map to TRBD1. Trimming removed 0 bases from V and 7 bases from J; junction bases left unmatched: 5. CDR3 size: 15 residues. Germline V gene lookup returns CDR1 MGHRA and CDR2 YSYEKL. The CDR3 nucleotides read TGCGCCAGCAGCCAAGATCTTGGGACAGGGGTTGAAGCTTTCTTT. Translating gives CASSQDLGTGVEAFF.

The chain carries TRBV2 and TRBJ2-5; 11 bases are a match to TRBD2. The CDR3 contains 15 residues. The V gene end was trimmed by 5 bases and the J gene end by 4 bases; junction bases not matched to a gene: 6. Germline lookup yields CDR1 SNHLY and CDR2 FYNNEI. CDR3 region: CASSSRSGGAETQYF. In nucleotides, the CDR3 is TGTGCCAGCAGTTCCCGTAGCGGGGGGGCAGAGACCCAGTACTTC.

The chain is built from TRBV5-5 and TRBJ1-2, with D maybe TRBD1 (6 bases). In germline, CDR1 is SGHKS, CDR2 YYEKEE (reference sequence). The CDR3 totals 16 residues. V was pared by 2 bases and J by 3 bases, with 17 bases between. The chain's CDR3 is CASSLDLRGRDYGYTF. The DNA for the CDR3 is TGTGCCAGCAGCTTAGACCTCAGGGGCCGGGACTATGGCTACACCTTC.

Written as DNA, the CDR3 is TGTGCCAGCACCGACAGGACAGCCAACTATGGCTACACCTTC. Translating it yields CASTDRTANYGYTF. The gene calls are TRBV6-1 and TRBJ1-2; weak D call: TRBD1 (6 bases). Between the trimmed V and J ends, which lost 7 bases and 2 bases, there was a span of 14 bases. The CDR3 spans 14 residues. Germline CDR1 is MNHNS and CDR2 is SASEGT.

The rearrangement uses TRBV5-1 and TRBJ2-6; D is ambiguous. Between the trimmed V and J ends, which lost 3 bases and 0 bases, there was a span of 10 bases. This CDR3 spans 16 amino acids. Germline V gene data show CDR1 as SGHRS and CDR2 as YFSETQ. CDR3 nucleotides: TGCGCCAGCAGCTCCTTTCACAGCTCTGGGGCCAACGTCCTGACTTTC. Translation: CASSSFHSSGANVLTF.

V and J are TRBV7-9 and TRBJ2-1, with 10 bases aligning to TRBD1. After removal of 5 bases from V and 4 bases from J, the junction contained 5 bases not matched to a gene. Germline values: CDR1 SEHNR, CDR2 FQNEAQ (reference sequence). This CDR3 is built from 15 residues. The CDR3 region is CASSQGQGPYNEQFF. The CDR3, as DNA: TGTGCCAGCAGCCAGGGACAGGGGCCTTACAATGAGCAGTTCTTC.

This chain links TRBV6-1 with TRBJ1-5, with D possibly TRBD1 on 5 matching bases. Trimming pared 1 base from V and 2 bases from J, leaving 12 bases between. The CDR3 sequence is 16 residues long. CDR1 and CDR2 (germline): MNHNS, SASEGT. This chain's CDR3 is CASSEGRQFRNQPQHF. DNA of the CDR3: TGTGCCAGCAGTGAAGGGAGACAGTTTCGCAATCAGCCCCAGCATTTT.

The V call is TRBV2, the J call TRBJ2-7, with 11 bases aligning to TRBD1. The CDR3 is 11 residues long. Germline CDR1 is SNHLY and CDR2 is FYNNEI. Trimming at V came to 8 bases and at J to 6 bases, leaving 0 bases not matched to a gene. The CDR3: CASGTGGEQYF. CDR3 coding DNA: TGTGCCAGCGGGACAGGGGGCGAGCAGTACTTC. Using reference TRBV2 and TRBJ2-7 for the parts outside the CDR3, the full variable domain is EPEVTQTPSHQVTQMGQEVILRCVPISNHLYFYWYRQILGQKVEFLVSFYNNEISEKSEIFDDQFSVERPDGSNFTLKIRSTKLEDSAMYFCASGTGGEQYFGPGTRLTVT.

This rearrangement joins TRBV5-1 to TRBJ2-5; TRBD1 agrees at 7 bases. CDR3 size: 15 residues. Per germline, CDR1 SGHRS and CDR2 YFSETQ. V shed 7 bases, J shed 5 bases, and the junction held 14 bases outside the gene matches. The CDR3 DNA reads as TGCGCCAGCCGAAGACAGGGTGTGTCCAGGGAGACCCAGTACTTC. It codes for CASRRQGVSRETQYF.

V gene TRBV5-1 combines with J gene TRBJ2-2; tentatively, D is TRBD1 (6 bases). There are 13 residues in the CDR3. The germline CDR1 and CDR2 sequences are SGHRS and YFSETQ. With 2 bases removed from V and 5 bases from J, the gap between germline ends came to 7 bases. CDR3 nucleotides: TGCGCCAGCAGCTTAACAGGGACCGGGGAGCTGTTTTTT. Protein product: CASSLTGTGELFF. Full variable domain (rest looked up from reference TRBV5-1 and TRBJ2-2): KAGVTQTPRYLIKTRGQQVTLSCSPISGHRSVSWYQQTPGQGLQFLFEYFSETQRNKGNFPGRFSGRQFSNSRSEMNVSTLELGDSALYLCASSLTGTGELFFGEGSRLTVL.

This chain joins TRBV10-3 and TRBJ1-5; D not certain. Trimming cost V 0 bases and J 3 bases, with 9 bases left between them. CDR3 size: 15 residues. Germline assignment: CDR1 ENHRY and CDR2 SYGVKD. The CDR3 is CAISESEQNNQPQHF. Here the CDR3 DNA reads TGTGCCATCAGTGAGTCGGAACAGAACAATCAGCCCCAGCATTTT.